This TCR beta chain was found in a study of vaccination and CD4 T cells after COVID-19. Study summary: Median time from second vaccine dose to sampling was roughly 72 days (14 to 241).

Sequenced with the Oncomine TCR Beta short-read assay was DNA taken from cultured CD4+ T cells. TCRdb used MiXCR to reprocess the PCR reads, holding one entry per CDR3 protein. The sample holds 13,000 or so distinct CDR3 sequences; around half are singletons and the top ten take over 9.5%. The treatment is: approximately 9-day PBMC culture with coronavirus spike peptide pools or control peptides (ViraFEST assay). Peptide pool stimulation in ViraFEST expanded antigen-specific T cells, whose TCRs were then sequenced. The CDR3 runs to 14 residues. Germline values: CDR1 MNHNS, CDR2 SASEGT. Trimming took 10 bases from V and 6 from J; bases not matched to a gene: 10. This clonotype showed up just a few times. What it recognizes is unknown.

This sequence was found in a human donor who had recovered from COVID-19. Material: CD4+ T cells from blood, cultured in vitro. V usage is TRBV6-1 and J usage is TRBJ2-1; 9 bases align to TRBD2. In DNA form, the CDR3 reads TGTGCCACCCGAGGCGGGGGGGCGGGCAATGAGCAGTTCTTC. Its protein is CATRGGGAGNEQFF.